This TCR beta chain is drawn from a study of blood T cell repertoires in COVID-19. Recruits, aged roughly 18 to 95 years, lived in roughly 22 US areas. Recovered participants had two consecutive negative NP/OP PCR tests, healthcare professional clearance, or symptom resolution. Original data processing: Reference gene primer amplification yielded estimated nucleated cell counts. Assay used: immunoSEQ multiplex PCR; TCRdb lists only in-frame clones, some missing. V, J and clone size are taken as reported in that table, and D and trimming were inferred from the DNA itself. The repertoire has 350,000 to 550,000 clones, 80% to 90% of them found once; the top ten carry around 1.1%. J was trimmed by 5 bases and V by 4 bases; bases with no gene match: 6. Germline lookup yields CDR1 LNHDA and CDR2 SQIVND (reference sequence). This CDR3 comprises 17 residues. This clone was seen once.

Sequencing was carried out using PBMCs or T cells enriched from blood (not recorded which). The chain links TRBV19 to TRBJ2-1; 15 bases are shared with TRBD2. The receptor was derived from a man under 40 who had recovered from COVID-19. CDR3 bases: TGTGCCAGTAGTACCAGGACTAGCGGGAGGGCGAACAATGAGCAGTTCTTC. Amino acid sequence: CASSTRTSGRANNEQFF.